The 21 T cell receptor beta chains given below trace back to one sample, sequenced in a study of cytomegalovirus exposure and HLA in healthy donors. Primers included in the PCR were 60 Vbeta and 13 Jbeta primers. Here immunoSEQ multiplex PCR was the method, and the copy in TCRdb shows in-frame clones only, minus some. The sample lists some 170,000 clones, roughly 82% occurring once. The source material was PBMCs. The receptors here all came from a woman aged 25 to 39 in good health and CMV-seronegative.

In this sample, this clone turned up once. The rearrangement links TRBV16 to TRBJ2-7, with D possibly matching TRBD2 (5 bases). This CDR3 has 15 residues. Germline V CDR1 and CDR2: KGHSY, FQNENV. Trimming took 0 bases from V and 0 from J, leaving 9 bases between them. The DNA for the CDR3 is TGTGCCAGCAGCCAATCGACTACCAGCTCCTACGAGCAGTACTTC. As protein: CASSQSTTSSYEQYF.

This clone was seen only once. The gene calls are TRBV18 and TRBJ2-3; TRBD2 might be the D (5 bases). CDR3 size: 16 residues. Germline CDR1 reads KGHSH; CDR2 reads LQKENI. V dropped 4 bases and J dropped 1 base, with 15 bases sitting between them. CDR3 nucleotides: TGTGCCAGCTCACTAATTGGCGGAGGCGGCACAGATACGCAGTATTTT. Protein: CASSLIGGGGTDTQYF.

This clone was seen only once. The CDR3 DNA follows: TGCGCCAGCAAAATGGGGACAGGGGGGGACAATGAGCAGTTCTTC. The encoded protein is CASKMGTGGDNEQFF. This chain joins TRBV5-1 and TRBJ2-1; 11 nucleotides line up with TRBD1. The junction had 7 bases not matched to a gene; V was cut back by 6 bases and J by 5 bases. Germline V lookup: CDR1 SGHRS, CDR2 YFSETQ. The CDR3 spans 15 residues.

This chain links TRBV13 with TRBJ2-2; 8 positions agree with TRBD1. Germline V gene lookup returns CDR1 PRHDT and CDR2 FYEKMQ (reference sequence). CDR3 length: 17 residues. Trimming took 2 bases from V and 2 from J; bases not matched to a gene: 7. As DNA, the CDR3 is TGTGCCAGCAGCTTAAGAGAGGGACAGGAAAACACCGGGGAGCTGTTTTTT. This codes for CASSLREGQENTGELFF.

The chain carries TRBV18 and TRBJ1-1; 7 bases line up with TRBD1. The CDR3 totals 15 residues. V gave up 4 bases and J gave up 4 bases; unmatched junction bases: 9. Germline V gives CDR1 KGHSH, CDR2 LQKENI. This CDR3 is CASSREGARPTEAFF. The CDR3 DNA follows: TGTGCCAGCTCACGTGAGGGGGCGCGCCCCACTGAAGCTTTCTTT.

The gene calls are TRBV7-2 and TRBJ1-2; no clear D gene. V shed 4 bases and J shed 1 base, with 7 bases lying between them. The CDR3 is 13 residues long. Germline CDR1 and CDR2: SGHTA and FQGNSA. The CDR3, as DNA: TGTGCCAGCAGCTACAGCCATAACTATGGCTACACCTTC. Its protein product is CASSYSHNYGYTF.

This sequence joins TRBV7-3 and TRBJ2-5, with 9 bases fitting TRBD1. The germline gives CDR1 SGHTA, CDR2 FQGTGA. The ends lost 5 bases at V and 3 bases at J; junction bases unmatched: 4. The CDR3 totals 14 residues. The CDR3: CASSPRTGEETQYF. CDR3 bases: TGTGCCAGCAGCCCTCGGACAGGGGAAGAGACCCAGTACTTC.

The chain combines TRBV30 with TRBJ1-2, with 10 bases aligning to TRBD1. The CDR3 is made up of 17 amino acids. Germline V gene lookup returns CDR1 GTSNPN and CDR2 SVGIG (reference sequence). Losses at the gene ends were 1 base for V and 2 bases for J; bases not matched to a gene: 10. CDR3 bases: TGTGCCTGGAGTGGACGGGACAGGGGATCCGGGAACTATGGCTACACCTTC. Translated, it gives CAWSGRDRGSGNYGYTF.

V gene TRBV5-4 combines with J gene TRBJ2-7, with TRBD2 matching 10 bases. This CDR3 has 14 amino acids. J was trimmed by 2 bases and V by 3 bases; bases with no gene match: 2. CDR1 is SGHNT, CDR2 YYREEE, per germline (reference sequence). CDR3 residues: CASSSSGSTYEQYF. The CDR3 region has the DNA TGTGCCAGCAGCTCTAGCGGGAGTACCTACGAGCAGTACTTC. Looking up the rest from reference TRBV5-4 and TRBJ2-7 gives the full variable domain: ETGVTQSPTHLIKTRGQQVTLRCSSQSGHNTVSWYQQALGQGPQFIFQYYREEENGRGNFPPRFSGLQFPNYSSELNVNALELDDSALYLCASSSSGSTYEQYFGPGTRLTVT.

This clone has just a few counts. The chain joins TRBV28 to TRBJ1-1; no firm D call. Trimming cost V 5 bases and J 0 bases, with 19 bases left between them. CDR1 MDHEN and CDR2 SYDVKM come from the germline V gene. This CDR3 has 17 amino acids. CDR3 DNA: TGTGCCAGCAGTCCACCGGGGAGGTCGGTGATGAACACTGAAGCTTTCTTT. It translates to CASSPPGRSVMNTEAFF.

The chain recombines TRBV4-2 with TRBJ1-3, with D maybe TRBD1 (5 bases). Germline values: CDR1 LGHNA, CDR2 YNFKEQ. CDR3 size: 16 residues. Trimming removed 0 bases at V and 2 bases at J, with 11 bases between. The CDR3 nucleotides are TGTGCCAGCAGCCAAGACAGGGTACTTACTGGAAACACCATATATTTT. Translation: CASSQDRVLTGNTIYF.

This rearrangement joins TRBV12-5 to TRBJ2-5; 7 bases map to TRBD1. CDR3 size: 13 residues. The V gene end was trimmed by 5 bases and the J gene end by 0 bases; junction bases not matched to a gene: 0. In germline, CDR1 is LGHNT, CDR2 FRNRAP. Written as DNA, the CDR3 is TGTGCTAGTGGTGGGACAGACCAAGAGACCCAGTACTTC. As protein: CASGGTDQETQYF.

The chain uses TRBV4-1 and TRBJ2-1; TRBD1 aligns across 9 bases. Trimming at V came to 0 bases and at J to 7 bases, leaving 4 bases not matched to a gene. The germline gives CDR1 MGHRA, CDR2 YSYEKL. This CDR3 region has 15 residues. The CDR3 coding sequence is TGCGCCAGCAGCCAAGATAGACAGGGGGTGAATGAGCAGTTCTTC. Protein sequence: CASSQDRQGVNEQFF.

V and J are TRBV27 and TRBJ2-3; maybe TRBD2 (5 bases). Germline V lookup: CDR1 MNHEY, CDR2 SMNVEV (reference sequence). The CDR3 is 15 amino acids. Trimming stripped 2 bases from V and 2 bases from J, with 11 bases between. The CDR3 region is CASSLEGRSTDTQYF. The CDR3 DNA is TGTGCCAGCAGTTTAGAGGGAAGGTCCACAGATACGCAGTATTTT.

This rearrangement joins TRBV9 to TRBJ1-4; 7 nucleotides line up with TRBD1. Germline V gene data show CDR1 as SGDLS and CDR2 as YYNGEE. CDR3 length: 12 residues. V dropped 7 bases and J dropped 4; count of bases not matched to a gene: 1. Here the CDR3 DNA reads TGTGCCAGCGGACAGGTTAATGAAAAACTGTTTTTT. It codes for CASGQVNEKLFF.

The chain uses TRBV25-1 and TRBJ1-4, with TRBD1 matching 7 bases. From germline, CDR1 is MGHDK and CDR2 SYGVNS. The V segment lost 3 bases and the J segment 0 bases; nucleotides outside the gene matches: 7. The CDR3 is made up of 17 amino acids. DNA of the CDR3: TGTGCCAGCAGTGAGTGGGGGACAGCGGCAACTAATGAAAAACTGTTTTTT. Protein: CASSEWGTAATNEKLFF.

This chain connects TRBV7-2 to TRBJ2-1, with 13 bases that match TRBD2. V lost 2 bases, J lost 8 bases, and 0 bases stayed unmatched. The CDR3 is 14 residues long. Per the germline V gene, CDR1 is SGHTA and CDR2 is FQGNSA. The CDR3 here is CASSLTSGRDEQFF. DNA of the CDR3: TGTGCCAGCAGCTTAACTAGCGGGAGGGATGAGCAGTTCTTC.

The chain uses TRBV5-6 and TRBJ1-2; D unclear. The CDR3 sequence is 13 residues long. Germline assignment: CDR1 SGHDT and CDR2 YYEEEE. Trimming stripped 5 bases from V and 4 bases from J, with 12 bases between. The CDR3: CASREGSRYGYTF. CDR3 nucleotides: TGTGCCAGCAGGGAGGGCTCGCGCTATGGCTACACCTTC.

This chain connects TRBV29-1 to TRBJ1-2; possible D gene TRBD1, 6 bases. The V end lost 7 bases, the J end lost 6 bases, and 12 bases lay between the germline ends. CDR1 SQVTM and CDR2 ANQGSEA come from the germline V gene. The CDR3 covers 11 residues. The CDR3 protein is CSARQANGYTF. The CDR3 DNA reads TGCAGCGCACGACAGGCCAATGGCTACACCTTC.

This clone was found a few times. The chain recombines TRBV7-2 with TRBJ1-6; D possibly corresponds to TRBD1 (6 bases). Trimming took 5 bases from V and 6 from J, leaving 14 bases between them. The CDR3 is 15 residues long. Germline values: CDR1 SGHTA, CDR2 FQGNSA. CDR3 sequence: CASSLETQGNSPLHF. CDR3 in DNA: TGTGCCAGCAGCCTGGAAACACAGGGTAATTCACCCCTCCACTTT.

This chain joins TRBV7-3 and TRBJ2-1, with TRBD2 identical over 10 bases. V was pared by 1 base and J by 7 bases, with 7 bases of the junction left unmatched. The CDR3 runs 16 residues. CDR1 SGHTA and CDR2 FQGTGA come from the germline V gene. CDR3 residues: CASSLIAGGGANEQFF. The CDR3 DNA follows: TGTGCCAGCAGCTTAATAGCGGGAGGCGGGGCAAATGAGCAGTTCTTC.